This is a list of T cell receptor beta chains from one sample in a study of OX40 agonist ivuxolimab in advanced cancers. The data were produced by immunoSEQ multiplex PCR, yet TCRdb's version contains in-frame clones alone and is incomplete. The sample includes tens of thousands of clones, approximately 89% of them seen just once. Sequenced here: CD4+ or CD8+ T cells sorted from blood, sampled in a trial of the OX40 agonist ivuxolimab. These receptors came from an adult with an advanced solid tumor such as melanoma, head and neck, liver or kidney cancer. The CDR3 runs from the conserved cysteine through the conserved F or W. Each record gives: V gene, CDR3 protein.

V gene: TRBV6-5; CDR3 protein: CASSWLASTGELFF
V gene: TRBV4-1; CDR3 protein: CASSQDLASEYYEQYF
V gene: TRBV6-5; CDR3 protein: CASSWTSSYEQYF
V gene: TRBV2; CDR3 protein: CASSDSATEAFF
V gene: TRBV9; CDR3 protein: CASSVDQTGRVDTGELFF
V gene: TRBV6-5; CDR3 protein: CASSSGTGALETQYF
V gene: TRBV6-5; CDR3 protein: CASSYSKGMQETQYF
V gene: TRBV9; CDR3 protein: CASSVDGLANSYNEQFF
V gene: TRBV5-4; CDR3 protein: CATQLVPTGNTGELFF
V gene: TRBV6-5; CDR3 protein: CASSSGSYEQYF
V gene: TRBV5-4; CDR3 protein: CASSFAGKETQYF
V gene: TRBV15; CDR3 protein: CATSRDRTVGDGYTF
V gene: TRBV15; CDR3 protein: CATSRDRGTNEQYF
V gene: TRBV29-1; CDR3 protein: CSGRLAGGPVGEQFF
V gene: TRBV7-9; CDR3 protein: CASSFVGQGAYNEQFF
V gene: TRBV13; CDR3 protein: CASSLGVSGNTIYF
V gene: TRBV7-6; CDR3 protein: CASSRETRDRENGYTF
V gene: TRBV28; CDR3 protein: CASSPRDRGLPYEQYF
V gene: TRBV7-6; CDR3 protein: CASSLSPLPSAYEQYF
V gene: TRBV5-6; CDR3 protein: CASSLPDSGGEQYF
V gene: TRBV19; CDR3 protein: CASSMSAGSGNTIYF
V gene: TRBV29-1; CDR3 protein: CSVEGAQGAYEQYF
V gene: TRBV9; CDR3 protein: CASSVGSDTQYF
V gene: TRBV7-9; CDR3 protein: CASSSGLEQYF
V gene: TRBV14; CDR3 protein: CASSQGGVGGGYTF
V gene: TRBV6-5; CDR3 protein: CASSTLAGLGGELFF
V gene: TRBV28; CDR3 protein: CASSFIEGGVGETQYF
V gene: TRBV13; CDR3 protein: CASSLGQGLFYEQYF
V gene: TRBV29-1; CDR3 protein: CSVASGRGNEQFF
V gene: TRBV9; CDR3 protein: CASSPTGTYNEQFF
V gene: TRBV2; CDR3 protein: CASTRAQETQYF
V gene: TRBV4-1; CDR3 protein: CASSQDPTSPDTQYF
V gene: TRBV9; CDR3 protein: CASSSKVGNTIYF
V gene: TRBV9; CDR3 protein: CASSVEGGRVLDEQFF
V gene: TRBV11-2; CDR3 protein: CASSLVVQGGTYEQYF
V gene: TRBV27; CDR3 protein: CASRADFGVGTEAFF
V gene: TRBV29-1; CDR3 protein: CSALGQGGTEAFF
V gene: TRBV15; CDR3 protein: CATSRGQGQPQHF
V gene: TRBV2; CDR3 protein: CASSHGIPDTQYF
V gene: TRBV29-1; CDR3 protein: CSATEGNQPQHF
V gene: TRBV28; CDR3 protein: CASSLGDEQFF
V gene: TRBV7-2; CDR3 protein: CATPLSDAYGYTF
V gene: TRBV27; CDR3 protein: CASSQDGLTDTQYF
V gene: TRBV4-2; CDR3 protein: CASRARQGYNEQFF